This TCR beta chain was sequenced in a study of blood T cell repertoires in COVID-19. Study-wide background: Italy, Spain and the United States were the sources of the convalescent and acute COVID-19 samples. T cells, B-cell-depleted T cells, or PBMCs provided the cDNA or gDNA that served as material.

On this clone itself: The sample carries other DNA sequences with the same CDR3.

Original processing notes: Scientists estimated how many nucleated cells there were by amplifying reference gene primers. Profiled with immunoSEQ multiplex PCR; TCRdb holds only in-frame clones, not every one. For V, J and clone size, that table is used; D and trimming come from the DNA. The sample lists a few hundred thousand clones, 70% to 90% occurring once. J was trimmed by 4 bases and V by 6 bases; bases with no gene match: 4. Germline CDR1 is SQVTM and CDR2 is ANQGSEA. This CDR3 spans 12 amino acids. Those enrolled in Seattle joined during active infection and were followed longitudinally afterward.

The TCR sequence derives from a woman between 50 and 59 years old with COVID-19, enrolled during active disease. The sample comprised peripheral blood. This chain links TRBV29-1 with TRBJ1-1; 8 bases line up with TRBD1. CDR3 amino acids: CSVGQGGTEAFF. CDR3 nucleotide sequence: TGCAGCGTAGGACAGGGTGGCACTGAAGCTTTCTTT.